The 22 T cell receptor beta chains in this list originate from one sample, sequenced in a study of response to subunit inactivated influenza vaccine. MiXCR was run by TCRdb on the RT-PCR reads, yielding one entry per CDR3 protein. The table records around 480,000 distinct CDR3 sequences, 16% of them present only once. The specimen was CD4+ T cells sorted from PBMCs, collected 23 months after vaccination. The receptor set was obtained from a man between 50 and 69 years old who received an inactivated influenza vaccine.

This clonotype was seen more than once but under ten times. At one end the junction does not follow the germline gene, possibly because of a read error. CDR3 amino acids: CASSLMADATPTF. In DNA form, the CDR3 reads TGTGCCAGCAGCTTAATGGCGGACGCCACTCCAACCTTT. The gene calls are TRBV7-3 and TRBJ1-1; D call uncertain. Looked up from germline, CDR1 is SGHTA and CDR2 is FQGTGA. This CDR3 spans 13 amino acids.

The rearrangement joins TRBV19 to TRBJ2-1, with 8 bases aligning to TRBD2. V lost 0 bases to trimming and J lost 0 bases; unmatched junction nucleotides: 10. CDR1 LNHDA and CDR2 SQIVND come from the germline V gene (reference sequence). The CDR3 consists of 19 residues. DNA for the CDR3: TGTGCCAGTAGTATAGATGGGCTAGCGGGCGAAAGCTCCTACAATGAGCAGTTCTTC. It yields the protein CASSIDGLAGESSYNEQFF.

The chain combines TRBV7-9 with TRBJ1-3; D unclear. The V and J ends lost 2 bases and 2 bases respectively, with 13 bases between them. Germline CDR1 SEHNR, CDR2 FQNEAQ (reference sequence). CDR3 length: 16 residues. The chain's CDR3 is CASSLPKRSTGNTIYF. CDR3 coding DNA: TGTGCCAGCAGCTTACCTAAGCGGTCAACTGGAAACACCATATATTTT.

This chain uses TRBV6-2 or TRBV6-3 with TRBJ2-3; D is uncertain. This CDR3 region has 12 residues. V gave up 4 bases and J gave up 4 bases, with 6 bases separating them. Germline lookup yields CDR1 MNHEY and CDR2 SVGEGT. The CDR3 reads CASSSPPDTQYF. Here the CDR3 DNA reads TGTGCCAGCAGTTCCCCACCAGATACGCAGTATTTT.

The chain carries TRBV12-3 or TRBV12-4 and TRBJ1-2, with D maybe TRBD1 (5 bases). Trimming removed 8 bases at V and 7 bases at J, with 17 bases between. There are 13 residues in the CDR3. CDR3 sequence: CASRDSRVGGYTF. DNA of the CDR3: TGTGCCAGCCGCGACTCCAGGGTGGGTGGCTACACCTTC.

The sample holds many counts of this clonotype. V is TRBV4-2 and J is TRBJ2-5; D might be TRBD2 (5 bases). Trimming left V 0 bases short and J 8 bases short, with 19 bases between. CDR1 and CDR2 (germline): LGHNA, YNFKEQ. The CDR3 is 16 amino acids. Written as DNA, the CDR3 is TGTGCCAGCAGCCAAGATATCACTCCGGGAACTCGTACCCAGTACTTC. The encoded protein is CASSQDITPGTRTQYF.

The chain is built from TRBV10-3 and TRBJ2-4; perhaps TRBD2 as D (5 bases). Germline CDR1 ENHRY, CDR2 SYGVKD. The CDR3 is made up of 13 amino acids. The ends were cut back, 2 bases at V and 4 bases at J, with 6 bases in the middle. The CDR3 loop reads CAISETSKNIQYF. The CDR3 coding sequence is TGTGCCATCAGTGAGACTAGTAAAAACATTCAGTACTTC.

This clonotype was found many times. This chain uses TRBV12-3 or TRBV12-4 with TRBJ1-6, with a tentative D call TRBD1 (5 bases). This CDR3 comprises 15 residues. V shed 6 bases and J shed 5 bases, with 14 bases lying between them. CDR3 bases: TGTGCCAGCAGCGGGTGGGGGACCAATAATTCACCCCTCCACTTT. It codes for CASSGWGTNNSPLHF.

The chain has TRBV4-2 and TRBJ2-1, with D uncertain. This CDR3 has 16 amino acids. From germline, CDR1 is LGHNA and CDR2 YNFKEQ. Trimming took off 0 bases at V and 8 bases at J, with 17 bases between the two ends. Written as DNA, the CDR3 is TGTGCCAGCAGCCAAGATTGGGCCTCGCTTACGGATGAGCAGTTCTTC. Its translation is CASSQDWASLTDEQFF.

This clonotype was recorded a few times. V gene TRBV6-2 or TRBV6-3 combines with J gene TRBJ2-3, with D perhaps given as TRBD1 or TRBD2 (5 bases each). Germline V CDR1 and CDR2: MNHEY, SVGEGT. Trimming pared 5 bases from V and 6 bases from J, leaving 24 bases between. This CDR3 has 17 residues. For the CDR3, the DNA is TGTGCCAGCAGTACCTCTCGGGACCCACCCGGGCGGGATACGCAGTATTTT. Translated, it gives CASSTSRDPPGRDTQYF.

The rearrangement uses TRBV20-1 and TRBJ1-5; 7 bases match TRBD1. The germline CDR1 and CDR2 sequences are DFQATT and SNEGSKA (reference sequence). The J segment lost 4 bases and the V segment lost 5 bases, leaving 5 bases of the junction unmatched. The CDR3 runs 13 residues. The CDR3 region has the DNA TGCAGTGCTTCGACAGGGTATAATCAGCCCCAGCATTTT. Translating gives CSASTGYNQPQHF.

The chain recombines TRBV7-9 with TRBJ1-6; TRBD1 matches at 7 bases. The CDR3 covers 14 residues. V lost 4 bases to trimming and J lost 7 bases; unmatched junction nucleotides: 4. Germline lookup yields CDR1 SEHNR and CDR2 FQNEAQ (reference sequence). As DNA, the CDR3 is TGTGCCAGCAGCTACGGACAGGTCAATTCACCCCTCCACTTT. Protein product: CASSYGQVNSPLHF. Filled out from reference TRBV7-9 and TRBJ1-6, the complete variable domain reads DTGVSQNPRHKITKRGQNVTFRCDPISEHNRLYWYRQTLGQGPEFLTYFQNEAQLEKSRLLSDRFSAERPKGSFSTLEIQRTEQGDSAMYLCASSYGQVNSPLHFGNGTRLTVT.

The gene calls are TRBV6-5 and TRBJ1-2; 8 positions match TRBD1. V was pared by 2 bases and J by 7 bases, with 12 bases of the junction left unmatched. The germline V gene encodes CDR1 MNHEY and CDR2 SVGAGI. The CDR3 runs 16 residues. The CDR3 nucleotides read TGTGCCAGCAGTTACCGAAATACCGGGACAGGACGTGGCTACACCTTC. Amino acid sequence: CASSYRNTGTGRGYTF.

The sample holds a few counts of this clonotype. The chain recombines TRBV5-8 with TRBJ2-7; D is ambiguous. This CDR3 is 15 amino acids long. V was cut by 0 bases and J by 3 bases, with 13 bases left in between. The germline CDR1 and CDR2 sequences are SGHTS and YDEGEE. CDR3 loop: CASSLAGGKVYEQYF. The CDR3 region has the DNA TGTGCCAGCAGCTTGGCCGGCGGAAAAGTCTACGAGCAGTACTTC.

The CDR3 loop reads CASSLVIRDRNEQFF. The CDR3 nucleotides are TGTGCCAGCAGCTTAGTGATACGGGACCGCAATGAGCAGTTCTTC. The rearrangement joins TRBV7-2 to TRBJ2-1, with D perhaps given as TRBD1 or TRBD2 (5 bases each). The CDR3 has 15 residues. Germline assignment: CDR1 SGHTA and CDR2 FQGNSA. Trimming stripped 1 base from V and 6 bases from J, with 13 bases between.

This clonotype appeared many times. The rearrangement joins TRBV5-1 to TRBJ2-7; D unresolved. CDR1 is SGHRS and CDR2 is YFSETQ in the germline V gene. Between the trimmed V and J ends, which lost 4 bases and 6 bases, there was a span of 8 bases. This CDR3 comprises 11 residues. The chain's CDR3 is CASSVPGEQYF. The CDR3 nucleotides read TGCGCCAGCAGCGTTCCCGGCGAGCAGTACTTC.

This chain links TRBV30 with TRBJ1-2; D remains ambiguous. CDR3 length: 13 residues. Trimming shortened V by 7 bases and J by 8 bases, and 20 bases separated the two germline ends. Germline lookup yields CDR1 GTSNPN and CDR2 SVGIG (reference sequence). The DNA for the CDR3 is TGTGCCTTGGACGTGGACTCTCTGGGGGGCTACACCTTC. Translating gives CALDVDSLGGYTF.

This sequence joins TRBV5-1 and TRBJ2-5; 10 bases match TRBD2. The length of the CDR3 is 16 residues. The ends lost 1 base at V and 7 bases at J; junction bases unmatched: 10. The germline V gene encodes CDR1 SGHRS and CDR2 YFSETQ. CDR3 loop: CASSLQPAGGPWTQYF. The CDR3, as DNA: TGCGCCAGCAGCTTGCAGCCAGCGGGGGGGCCCTGGACCCAGTACTTC.

This clonotype was picked up many times. The V call is TRBV20-1, the J call TRBJ1-2; 7 bases map to TRBD1. V lost 1 base and J lost 7; bases outside the gene matches: 6. Germline V CDR1 and CDR2: DFQATT, SNEGSKA (reference sequence). CDR3 size: 13 residues. The CDR3 DNA is TGCAGTGCTAGAGTAACAGGGGAGGGTGGCTACACCTTC. Translation: CSARVTGEGGYTF.

This sequence joins TRBV11-2 and TRBJ2-1; D is undetermined. This CDR3 comprises 14 residues. V was clipped by 1 base and J by 8 bases, with 12 bases between them. In germline, CDR1 is SGHAT, CDR2 FQNNGV. The CDR3 loop is CASSLASRYDEQFF. The CDR3 bases are TGTGCCAGCAGCTTAGCGTCCCGGTACGATGAGCAGTTCTTC.

In this sample, this clonotype turned up a few times. The CDR3 here is CSPALVAGGLTQYF. The CDR3 nucleotides read TGCAGTCCCGCCCTTGTAGCGGGGGGGCTGACCCAGTACTTC. V gene TRBV20-1 combines with J gene TRBJ2-5; TRBD2 aligns across 11 bases. Looked up from germline, CDR1 is DFQATT and CDR2 is SNEGSKA (reference sequence). V lost 8 bases to trimming and J lost 7 bases; unmatched junction nucleotides: 12. This CDR3 comprises 14 residues.

This clonotype was seen at least ten times. V gene TRBV29-1 combines with J gene TRBJ2-3; the match to TRBD2 covers 8 bases. V shed 7 bases and J 4 bases; nucleotides not matched to a gene: 7. The CDR3 contains 13 residues. Germline V gives CDR1 SQVTM, CDR2 ANQGSEA. CDR3: CSARAGASDTQYF. The CDR3 region has the DNA TGCAGCGCGAGAGCGGGGGCGTCAGATACGCAGTATTTT.